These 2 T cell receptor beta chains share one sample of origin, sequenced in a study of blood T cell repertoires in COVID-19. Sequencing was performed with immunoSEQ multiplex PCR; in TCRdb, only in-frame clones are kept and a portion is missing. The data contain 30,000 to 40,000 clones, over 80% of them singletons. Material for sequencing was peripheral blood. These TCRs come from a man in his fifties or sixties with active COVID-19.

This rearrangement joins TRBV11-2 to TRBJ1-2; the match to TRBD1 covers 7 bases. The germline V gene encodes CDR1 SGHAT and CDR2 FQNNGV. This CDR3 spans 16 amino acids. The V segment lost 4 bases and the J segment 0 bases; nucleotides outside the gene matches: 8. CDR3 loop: CASSSYRDRTNYGYTF. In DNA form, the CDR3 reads TGTGCCAGCAGCTCCTATCGGGACAGAACTAACTATGGCTACACCTTC.

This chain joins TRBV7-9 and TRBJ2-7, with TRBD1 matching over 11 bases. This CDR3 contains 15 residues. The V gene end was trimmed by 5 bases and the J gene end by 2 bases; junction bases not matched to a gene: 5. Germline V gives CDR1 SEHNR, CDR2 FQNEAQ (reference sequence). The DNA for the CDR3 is TGTGCCAGCAGCGCGGACAGGGGGCTCGCCTACGAGCAGTACTTC. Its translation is CASSADRGLAYEQYF. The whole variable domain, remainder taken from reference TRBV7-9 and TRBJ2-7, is DTGVSQNPRHKITKRGQNVTFRCDPISEHNRLYWYRQTLGQGPEFLTYFQNEAQLEKSRLLSDRFSAERPKGSFSTLEIQRTEQGDSAMYLCASSADRGLAYEQYFGPGTRLTVT.